This entry is about one TCR beta chain. Using immunoSEQ multiplex PCR, the repertoire was profiled, and TCRdb retains in-frame clones only, with some absent. In the table there are about 100,000 clones, around 96% of which are singletons. The CDR3 has 14 amino acids. Germline-derived CDR1 and CDR2 are LNHDA and SQIVND (reference sequence). The germline V and J ends were trimmed by 3 bases and 3 bases, with 10 bases remaining between them. The sample belongs to a study of technical replicates of blood from a few donors. The V call is TRBV19, the J call TRBJ2-3, with no clear D. The receptor was derived from a human donor in good health. The source material was T cells isolated from PBMCs. CDR3: CASSIWQATDTQYF. The CDR3 bases are TGTGCCAGTAGTATTTGGCAGGCGACAGATACGCAGTATTTT. Drawing the rest from reference TRBV19 and TRBJ2-3, the complete variable domain is DGGITQSPKYLFRKEGQNVTLSCEQNLNHDAMYWYRQDPGQGLRLIYYSQIVNDFQKGDIAEGYSVSREKKESFPLTVTSAQKNPTAFYLCASSIWQATDTQYFGPGTRLTVL.